Listed here is a single T cell receptor (beta chain). Those enrolled in Seattle joined during active infection and were followed longitudinally afterward. In the authors' workflow: Scientists estimated how many nucleated cells there were by amplifying reference gene primers. The protocol was immunoSEQ multiplex PCR, while the TCRdb copy is restricted to in-frame clones and leaves out a portion. That table supplies the V and J calls and clone size; D and trimming were determined from the DNA. Of about 130,000 clones listed, about nine tenths are singletons. This specimen comes from a study of blood T cell repertoires in COVID-19. Looking at the study overall: The study drew acute and convalescent COVID-19 samples from the United States, Italy and Spain. Sources were T cells, B-cell-depleted T cells, or PBMCs; the material itself was cDNA or gDNA.

Between the trimmed V and J ends, which lost 0 bases and 0 bases, there was a span of 14 bases. The CDR3 is made up of 17 amino acids. The V gene's germline CDR1 is SGHDN and CDR2 FVKESK. V usage is TRBV14 and J usage is TRBJ1-1, with a tentative D call TRBD1 (5 bases). What was sequenced was peripheral blood. The clonotype originates from a woman aged 70-85 years with COVID-19, enrolled during active disease. The chain's CDR3 is CASSQDEVGGMNTEAFF. Here the CDR3 DNA reads TGTGCCAGCAGCCAAGATGAGGTGGGGGGGATGAACACTGAAGCTTTCTTT. Complete variable domain (other parts from reference TRBV14 and TRBJ1-1): EAGVTQFPSHSVIEKGQTVTLRCDPISGHDNLYWYRRVMGKEIKFLLHFVKESKQDESGMPNNRFLAERTGGTYSTLKVQPAELEDSGVYFCASSQDEVGGMNTEAFFGQGTRLTVV.